What follows are 3 T cell receptor beta chains derived from one specimen sequenced in a study of OX40 agonist ivuxolimab in advanced cancers. Generated by immunoSEQ multiplex PCR, the TCRdb table keeps only in-frame clones and is missing some. Of about 66,000 clones detected, about four fifths appear once; the ten largest clones hold 6.7%. The sample was CD4+ or CD8+ T cells sorted from blood, taken in a trial of the OX40 agonist ivuxolimab. The receptor source for this set is an adult with an advanced solid tumor such as melanoma, head and neck, liver or kidney cancer.

The rearrangement links TRBV28 to TRBJ2-7, with D possibly TRBD2 on 7 matching bases. Germline V gene lookup returns CDR1 MDHEN and CDR2 SYDVKM. V lost 7 bases to trimming and J lost 3 bases, with 22 bases between them. This CDR3 is 16 amino acids long. CDR3 bases: TGTGCCAGCACCCTCCTCGGGGGCGGGAGAAGCTACGAGCAGTACTTC. Translating gives CASTLLGGGRSYEQYF.

This chain joins TRBV7-3 and TRBJ2-7; TRBD1 agrees at 8 bases. Trimming cost V 5 bases and J 6 bases; bases outside gene matches: 6. Looked up from germline, CDR1 is SGHTA and CDR2 is FQGTGA. This CDR3 region has 13 residues. CDR3 in amino acids: CASSVATGGEQYF. The CDR3 coding sequence is TGTGCCAGCAGCGTCGCAACAGGGGGCGAGCAGTACTTC. The full variable domain, completed using reference TRBV7-3 and TRBJ2-7, is GAGVSQTPSNKVTEKGKYVELRCDPISGHTALYWYRQSLGQGPEFLIYFQGTGAADDSGLPNDRFFAVRPEGSVSTLKIQRTERGDSAVYLCASSVATGGEQYFGPGTRLTVT.

The CDR3 sequence is CASSSRQETKAFF. DNA for the CDR3: TGTGCCAGCAGCTCAAGACAGGAAACCAAAGCTTTCTTT. This chain joins TRBV5-5 and TRBJ1-1, with D perhaps matching TRBD1 (6 bases). Germline assignment: CDR1 SGHKS and CDR2 YYEKEE (reference sequence). The CDR3 totals 13 residues. Trimming took off 3 bases at V and 9 bases at J, with 15 bases between the two ends.